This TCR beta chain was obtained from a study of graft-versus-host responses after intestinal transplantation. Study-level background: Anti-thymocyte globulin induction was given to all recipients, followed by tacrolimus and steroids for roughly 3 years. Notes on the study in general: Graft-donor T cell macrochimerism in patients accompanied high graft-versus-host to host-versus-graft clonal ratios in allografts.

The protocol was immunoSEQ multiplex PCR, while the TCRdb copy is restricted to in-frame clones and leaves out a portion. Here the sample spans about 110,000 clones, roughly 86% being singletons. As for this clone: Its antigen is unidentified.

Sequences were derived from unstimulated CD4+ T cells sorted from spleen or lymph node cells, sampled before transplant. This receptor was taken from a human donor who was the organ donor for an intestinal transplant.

CDR3 DNA sequence: TGTGCCAGCAGAAAGAGGGGGGTTGGCACAGATACGCAGTATTTT. Amino acids: CASRKRGVGTDTQYF. The V and J genes are TRBV27 and TRBJ2-3; D is perhaps TRBD1 or TRBD2 (6 bases each). Germline lookup yields CDR1 MNHEY and CDR2 SMNVEV (reference sequence). V was cut by 6 bases and J by 1 base, with 14 bases left in between. The CDR3 covers 15 residues.